This T cell receptor (beta chain) is from a study of blood T cells in healthy people across ages. Study-level background: Template switching picked up about one barcoded beta molecule for each two T cells.

Through a sample-barcoded 5' primer and a J-beta primer mix, a second PCR was run for roughly 6 to 12 cycles. TCRdb re-derived calls from the 5' RACE reads in MiXCR, one entry per CDR3 protein. This sample has about 1 million distinct CDR3 sequences; 20% to 25% occur once, and the top ten carry less than 0.75%. The authors isolated at least 7 million PBMCs per sample. The CDR3 is made up of 15 amino acids. Germline V lookup: CDR1 SGHRS, CDR2 YFSETQ. J gave up 5 bases and V 5 bases, and 11 bases lay outside the gene matches. The same specimen was also included in a second study, on T cells of mothers and their children. As that report states: A few healthy Caucasian mothers, along with their six children, served as the donors.

This clonotype was obtained from a girl aged 2 to 10 in good health. The chain recombines TRBV5-1 with TRBJ1-1, with 8 nucleotides matching TRBD1. The sequencing input was blood. CDR3 in amino acids: CASRWAGGAQTEAFF. As DNA, the CDR3 is TGCGCCAGCAGGTGGGCAGGGGGCGCCCAGACTGAAGCTTTCTTT.